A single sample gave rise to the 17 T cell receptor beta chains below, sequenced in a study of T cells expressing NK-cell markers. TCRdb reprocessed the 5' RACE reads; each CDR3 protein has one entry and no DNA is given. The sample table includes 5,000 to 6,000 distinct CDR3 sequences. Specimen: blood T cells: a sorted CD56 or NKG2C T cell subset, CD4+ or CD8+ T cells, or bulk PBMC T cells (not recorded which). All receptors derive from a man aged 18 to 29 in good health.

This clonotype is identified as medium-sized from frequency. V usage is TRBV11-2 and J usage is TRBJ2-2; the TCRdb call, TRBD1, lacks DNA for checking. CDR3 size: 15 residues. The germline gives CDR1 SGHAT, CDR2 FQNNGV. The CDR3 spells CASNPEGAKVGELFF. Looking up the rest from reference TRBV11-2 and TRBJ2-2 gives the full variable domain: EAGVAQSPRYKIIEKRQSVAFWCNPISGHATLYWYQQILGQGPKLLIQFQNNGVVDDSQLPKDRFSAERLKGVDSTLKIQPAKLEDSAVYLCASNPEGAKVGELFFGEGSRLTVL.

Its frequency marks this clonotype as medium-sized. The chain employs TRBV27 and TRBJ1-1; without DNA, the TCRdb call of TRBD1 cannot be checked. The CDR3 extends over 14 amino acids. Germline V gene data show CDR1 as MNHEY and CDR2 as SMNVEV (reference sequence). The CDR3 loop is CASSYTGANTEAFF.

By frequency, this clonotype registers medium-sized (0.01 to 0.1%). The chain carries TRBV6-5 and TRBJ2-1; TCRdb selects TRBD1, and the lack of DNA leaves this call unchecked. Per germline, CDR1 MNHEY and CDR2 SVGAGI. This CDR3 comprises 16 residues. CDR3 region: CASRDSSSYPSNEQFF.

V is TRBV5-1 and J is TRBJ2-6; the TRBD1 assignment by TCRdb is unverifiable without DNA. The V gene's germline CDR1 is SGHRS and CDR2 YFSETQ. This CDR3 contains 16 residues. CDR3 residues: CASSLGQHSGANVLTF.

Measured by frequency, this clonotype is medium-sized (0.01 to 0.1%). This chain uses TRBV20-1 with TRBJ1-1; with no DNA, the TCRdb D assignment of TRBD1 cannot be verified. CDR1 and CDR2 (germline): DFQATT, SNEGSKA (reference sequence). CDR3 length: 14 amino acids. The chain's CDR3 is CSARGGQGVSEAFF.

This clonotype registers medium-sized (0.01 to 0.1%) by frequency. The CDR3 reads CSVGFRLSGEKLFF. The chain links TRBV29-1 to TRBJ1-4. Germline CDR1 reads SQVTM; CDR2 reads ANQGSEA. The CDR3 totals 14 residues.

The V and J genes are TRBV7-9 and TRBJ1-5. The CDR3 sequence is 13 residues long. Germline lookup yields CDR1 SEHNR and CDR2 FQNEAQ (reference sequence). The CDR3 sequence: CASSGSGNQPQHF.

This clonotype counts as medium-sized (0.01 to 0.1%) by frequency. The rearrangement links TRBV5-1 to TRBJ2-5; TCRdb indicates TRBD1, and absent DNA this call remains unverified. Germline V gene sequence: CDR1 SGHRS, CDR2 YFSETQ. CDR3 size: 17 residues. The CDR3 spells CASSPQPGPRNEETQYF.

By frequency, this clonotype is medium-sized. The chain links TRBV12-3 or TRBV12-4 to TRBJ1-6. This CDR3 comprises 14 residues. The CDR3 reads CASSFRFGNSPLHF.

The CDR3 spells CASSRGQGVMSEQYF. The V call is TRBV12-3 or TRBV12-4, the J call TRBJ2-7; TCRdb's D call of TRBD1 is untestable without DNA. This CDR3 region has 15 residues.

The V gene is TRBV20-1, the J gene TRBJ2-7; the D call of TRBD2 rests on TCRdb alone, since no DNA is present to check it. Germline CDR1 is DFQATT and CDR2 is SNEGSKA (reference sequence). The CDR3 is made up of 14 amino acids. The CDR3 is CSAREVARTPEQYF.

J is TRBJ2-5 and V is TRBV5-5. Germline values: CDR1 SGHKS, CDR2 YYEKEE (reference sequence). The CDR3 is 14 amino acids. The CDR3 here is CASSLDLVQETQYF.

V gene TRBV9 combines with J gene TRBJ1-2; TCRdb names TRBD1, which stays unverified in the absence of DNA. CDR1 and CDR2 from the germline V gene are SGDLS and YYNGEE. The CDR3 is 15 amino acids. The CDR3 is CASSVEGTASYGYTF.

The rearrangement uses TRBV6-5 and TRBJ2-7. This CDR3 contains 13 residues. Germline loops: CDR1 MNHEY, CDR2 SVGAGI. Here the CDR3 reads CASSYSLTYEQYF.

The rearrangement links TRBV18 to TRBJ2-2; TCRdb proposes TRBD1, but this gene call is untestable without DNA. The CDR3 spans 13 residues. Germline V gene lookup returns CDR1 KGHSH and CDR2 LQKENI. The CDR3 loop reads CASSPIPAGELFF.

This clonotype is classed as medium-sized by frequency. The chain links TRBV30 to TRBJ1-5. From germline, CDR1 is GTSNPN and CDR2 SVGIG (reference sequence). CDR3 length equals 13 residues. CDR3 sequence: CAWTIGDYSPQHF.

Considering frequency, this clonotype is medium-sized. The chain's CDR3 is CASSFVGTDTQYF. This chain joins TRBV12-3 or TRBV12-4 and TRBJ2-3. The CDR3 contains 13 residues.